Sequencing of this TCR beta chain was carried out in a study of blood T cell repertoires in COVID-19. The CDR3 contains 17 residues. Germline lookup yields CDR1 LGHDT and CDR2 YNNKEL (reference sequence). V trimming: 0 bases; J trimming: 4 bases; junction bases outside the gene matches: 11. The data were produced by immunoSEQ multiplex PCR, yet TCRdb's version contains in-frame clones alone and is incomplete. In the table there are 150,000 to 200,000 clones, approximately 93% of which are singletons. Sequencing used peripheral blood. The rearrangement uses TRBV3-1 (or the pseudogene TRBV3-2) and TRBJ1-1, with 7 positions matching TRBD1. This clonotype was obtained from a woman aged 55-70 years with COVID-19, enrolled during active disease. CDR3 loop: CASSQDKGGGFGTEAFF. The DNA for the CDR3 is TGTGCCAGCAGCCAAGATAAAGGGGGCGGGTTCGGCACTGAAGCTTTCTTT.